This T cell receptor (beta chain) originates from a study of metastatic and nonmetastatic thyroid tumors. Study-wide context: Comparative analysis of repertoires was undertaken across blood and tumor or nodule tissue obtained from malignant and benign thyroid patients. Whole-study findings and limits: It was reportedly found that TCR beta diversity was significantly higher in malignant thyroid tumors than in benign nodules, a difference seen in both blood and tumor samples.

To note about this clone: The antigen is undetermined. At one of its ends the junction is not consistent with the germline gene, which may arise from a read error.

Authors' data handling: Researchers built a distant-metastasis classifier for papillary thyroid cancer that drew on CDR3 differences across clinicopathological groups. With MiXCR, TCRdb reprocessed the PCR reads. These V and J calls originate from TCRdb's pipeline instead of the authors' own analysis. Of 15,000 to 20,000 clones in the sample, approximately 20% were seen once. Thyroid surgery was preceded by no treatment in any patient. Germline assignment: CDR1 MNHEY and CDR2 SVGEGT. CDR3 length: 16 residues. The origin of this receptor is a female donor with papillary thyroid cancer or a benign thyroid nodule (not recorded which). Some clones in this sample may be carry-over from other donors' samples. The gene calls are TRBV6-2 or TRBV6-3 and TRBJ2-7; tentative D call: TRBD2 (5 bases). Material: adjacent normal tissue. CDR3 loop: CASSSFRTGKLNDQYF. CDR3 DNA sequence: TGTGCCAGCAGTAGCTTCCGCACGGGAAAGTTAAACGATCAGTACTTC.